The rows below give T cell receptor beta chains drawn from one sample of a study of shared clonotypes between healthy human individuals. The protocol was immunoSEQ multiplex PCR, while the TCRdb copy is restricted to in-frame clones and leaves out a portion. The sample carries around 1.1 million clones, around three quarters recorded once. The sequencing sample was made of memory CD4+ T cells from PBMCs. Receptor source: a man in his late teens or twenties in good health. Some clones in this sample may be carry-over from other donors' samples. Each CDR3 is given with its conserved first and last residue.

j_call v_call cdr3_aa
TRBJ2-4 TRBV14 CASSRGLKLAQNIQYF
TRBJ2-1 TRBV30 CAWSVGQHEQFF
TRBJ1-1 TRBV28 CASSLAGTGKRTEAFF
TRBJ1-1 TRBV29-1 CSGHSYPTEAFF
TRBJ2-7 TRBV28 CASRGAGASYEQYF
TRBJ2-1 TRBV5-1 CASSLWGPGNEQFF
TRBJ2-7 TRBV6-6 CASRQTSGSYEQYF
TRBJ2-7 TRBV9 CASSVGGGTSSYEQYF
TRBJ2-3 TRBV13 CASSRQGATQYF
TRBJ2-2 TRBV19 CASITQGAAPGELFF
TRBJ2-5 TRBV7-8 CASNIPASGEETQYF
TRBJ1-1 TRBV7-9 CASSLEGEAFF
TRBJ1-4 TRBV29-1 CSVGRTLEKLFF
TRBJ1-4 TRBV28 CASSLLGGQEKLFF
TRBJ2-1 TRBV2 CASRGTGGPGLSGINEQFF
TRBJ1-3 TRBV28 CASSFAGSGNTIYF
TRBJ1-1 TRBV11-1 CASSLGRGGTEAFF
TRBJ2-4 TRBV21-1 CASSRPRWERGVAKNIQYF
TRBJ1-4 TRBV30 CAWGRGGDNEKLFF
TRBJ2-1 TRBV12-2 CASRDQGCLAGGSYNEQFF
TRBJ2-1 TRBV5-1 CASSTGKDNEQFF
TRBJ1-2 TRBV2 CASSSGKGGGYGYTF
TRBJ1-2 TRBV5-4 CASSSGQYNYGYTF
TRBJ2-5 TRBV20-1 CSASPAETQYF
TRBJ2-1 TRBV15 CATSSGEGRGEQFF
TRBJ2-2 TRBV5-1 CASSATWGNTGELFF
TRBJ2-2 TRBV9 CASSVAGGLAGADGELFF
TRBJ2-5 TRBV5-1 CASSLGASGGQETQYF